This is a list of T cell receptor beta chains from one sample in a study of radiation and T cells in renal cell carcinoma. Clones were read by immunoSEQ multiplex PCR, and TCRdb kept only the in-frame ones, dropping some. The sample records about 49,000 clones, 65% to 90% being singletons. This material consisted of blood, taken from a patient whose treatment included radiotherapy and nephrectomy. Source of these receptors: a woman between 65 and 79 years old with renal cell carcinoma. Each CDR3 is given with its conserved first and last residue. The D gene is left open where the match is weak. Where a row states a size, it is once, few, many or the class of an expanded clone; other rows omit it.

V gene	clone size	D gene	CDR3 protein
TRBV14	NA	NA	CASSREVVPYEQYF
TRBV7-2	few	NA	CASSSTRRKETQYF
TRBV7-7	NA	NA	CATTLYSWAHTEAFF
TRBV27	NA	NA	CASRLDGISYEQYF
TRBV11-2	NA	NA	CASSQGQWSSGNTIYF
TRBV10-2	NA	NA	CASSESDTVARWPQHF
TRBV5-6	NA	NA	CASSANAGQYF
TRBV5-1	NA	TRBD1	CASSKQGANTEAFF
TRBV5-1	NA	TRBD1	CASSARQGYLNTEAFF
TRBV6-5	NA	NA	CASSYSGTGNTEAFF
TRBV19	NA	NA	CASSIGPRQFSYEQYF
TRBV19	NA	NA	CASGHRDTIYF
TRBV10-2	NA	TRBD1	CASSEQGNQPQHF
TRBV6-5	NA	NA	CASSYDGTKTYEQYF
TRBV4-3	NA	NA	CASSQDARTYEQYF
TRBV4-1	NA	TRBD2	CASSQEVAGGADTQYF
TRBV4-1	NA	NA	CASSQVERTATYEQYF
TRBV6-5	NA	TRBD1	CASSYGSGQGREQYF
TRBV10-3	NA	NA	CAISGSAKLLNTEAFF
TRBV5-1	NA	TRBD1	CASSPGQGVSGNTIYF
TRBV6-5	NA	TRBD1	CASSYPTGIGSYEQYF
TRBV27	NA	TRBD2	CASNGRGGYNEQFF
TRBV4-2	medium-sized	NA	CASSQDTNTEAFF
TRBV10-1	few	NA	CASPPGFGGANSPLHF
TRBV5-1	NA	NA	CASSLVFATNEKLFF
TRBV4-1	NA	NA	CASSQEANMNTEAFF
TRBV7-3	NA	NA	CASSLRGGEQFF
TRBV7-2	few	TRBD1	CASSSGQGPNQPQHF
TRBV6-4	NA	NA	CASSEGTGAEGYTF
TRBV5-6	NA	NA	CASSLVDGSYEQYF
TRBV6-1	few	NA	CASNDLGNTGELFF
TRBV7-2	NA	NA	CASSLRTGLAGELFF
TRBV5-4	NA	NA	CASSLPGGGPYGYTF
TRBV5-5	NA	TRBD1	CASSLDGTGSYEQYF
TRBV6-1	NA	TRBD1	CASSERQGPGELFF
TRBV6-5	NA	TRBD1	CATRTGVYSNQPQHF
TRBV7-8	NA	NA	CASSLGRSTDTQYF
TRBV5-4	once	NA	CASSPRGLAYEQYF
TRBV30	NA	NA	CAWSVRGIDTIYF
TRBV2	NA	NA	CASRRGAIQPQHF
TRBV5-5	NA	TRBD2	CASSLLAGPLPYEQYF
TRBV7-2	NA	NA	CASSSQGRVSQPQHF
TRBV30	NA	TRBD1	CACTGQVSSYEQYF
TRBV7-9	NA	NA	CASSLVRGASGANVLTF
TRBV5-6	NA	TRBD1	CASSLGQASPLHF
TRBV5-1	once	TRBD2	CASSLGLAGNTGELFF
TRBV9	NA	NA	CASSVAGSGLGETQYF
TRBV10-1	NA	NA	CASSESGQHYSNQPQHF
TRBV9	NA	TRBD2	CASSVDLAGVAGNEQFF